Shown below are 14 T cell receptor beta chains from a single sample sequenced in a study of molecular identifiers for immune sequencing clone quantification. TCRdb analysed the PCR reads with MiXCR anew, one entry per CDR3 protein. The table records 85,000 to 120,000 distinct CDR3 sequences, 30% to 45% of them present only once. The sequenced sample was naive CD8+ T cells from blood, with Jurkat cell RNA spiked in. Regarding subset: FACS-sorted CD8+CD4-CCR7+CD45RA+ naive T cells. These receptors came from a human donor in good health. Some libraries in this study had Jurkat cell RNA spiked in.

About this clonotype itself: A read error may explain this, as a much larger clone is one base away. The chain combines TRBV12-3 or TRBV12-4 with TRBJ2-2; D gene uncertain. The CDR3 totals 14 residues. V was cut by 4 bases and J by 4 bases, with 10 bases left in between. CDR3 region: CASSSAGSTGELFF. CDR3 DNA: TGTGCCAGCAGTTCAGCAGGATCCACCGGGGAGCTGTTTTTT.

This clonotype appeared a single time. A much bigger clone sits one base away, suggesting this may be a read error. The CDR3 sequence is CASSRTLYQGSTEAVF. CDR3 in DNA: TGCGCCAGCAGCCGGACGCTATACCAGGGGTCCACTGAAGCTGTCTTT. The chain carries TRBV4-3 and TRBJ1-1, with D possibly being TRBD1 (6 bases). CDR1 LGHNA and CDR2 YSLEER come from the germline V gene. The CDR3 length is 16 residues.

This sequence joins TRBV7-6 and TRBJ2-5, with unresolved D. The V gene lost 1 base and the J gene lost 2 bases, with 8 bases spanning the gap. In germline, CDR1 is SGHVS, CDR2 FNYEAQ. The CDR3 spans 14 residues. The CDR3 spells CASSLGGTQETQYF. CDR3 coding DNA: TGTGCCAGCAGCTTAGGAGGCACTCAAGAGACCCAGTACTTC.

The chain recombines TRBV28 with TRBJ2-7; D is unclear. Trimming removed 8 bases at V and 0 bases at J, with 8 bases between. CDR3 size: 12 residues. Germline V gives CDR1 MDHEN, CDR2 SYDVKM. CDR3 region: CASGTSSYEQYF. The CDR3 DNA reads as TGTGCCAGCGGTACCTCCTCCTACGAGCAGTACTTC.

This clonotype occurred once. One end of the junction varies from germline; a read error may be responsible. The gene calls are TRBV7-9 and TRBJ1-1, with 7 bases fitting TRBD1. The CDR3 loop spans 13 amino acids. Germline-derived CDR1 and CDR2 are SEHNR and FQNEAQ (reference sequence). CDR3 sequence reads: CAGSPQGGTEAFF. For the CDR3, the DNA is TGTGCCGGCAGCCCCCAGGGGGGCACTGAAGCTTTCTTT.

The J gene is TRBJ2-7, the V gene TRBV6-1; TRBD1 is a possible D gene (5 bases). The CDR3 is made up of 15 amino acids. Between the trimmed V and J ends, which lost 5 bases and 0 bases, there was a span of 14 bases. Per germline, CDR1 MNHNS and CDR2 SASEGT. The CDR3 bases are TGTGCCAGCAGTCCGACAGTAGGCAGCTCCTACGAGCAGTACTTC. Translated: CASSPTVGSSYEQYF.

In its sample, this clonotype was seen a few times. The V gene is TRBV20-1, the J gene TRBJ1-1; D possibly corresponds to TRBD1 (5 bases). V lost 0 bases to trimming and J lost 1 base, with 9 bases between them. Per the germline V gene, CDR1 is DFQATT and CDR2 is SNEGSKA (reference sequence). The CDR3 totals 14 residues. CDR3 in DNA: TGCAGTGCTAGAGAGGGCAGGGCGAACACTGAAGCTTTCTTT. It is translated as CSAREGRANTEAFF.

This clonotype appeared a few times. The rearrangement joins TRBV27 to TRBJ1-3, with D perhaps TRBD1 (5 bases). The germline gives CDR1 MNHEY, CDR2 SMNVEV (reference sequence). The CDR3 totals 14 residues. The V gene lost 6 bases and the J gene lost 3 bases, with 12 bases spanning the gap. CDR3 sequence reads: CASSPQAGGNTIYF. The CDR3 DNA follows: TGTGCCAGCAGCCCACAGGCTGGTGGAAACACCATATATTTT.

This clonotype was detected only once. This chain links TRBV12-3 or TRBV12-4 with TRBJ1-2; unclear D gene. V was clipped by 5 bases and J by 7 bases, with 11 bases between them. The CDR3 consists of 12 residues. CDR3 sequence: CASSDIGPGYTF. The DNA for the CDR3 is TGTGCCAGCAGTGATATTGGGCCTGGCTACACCTTC.

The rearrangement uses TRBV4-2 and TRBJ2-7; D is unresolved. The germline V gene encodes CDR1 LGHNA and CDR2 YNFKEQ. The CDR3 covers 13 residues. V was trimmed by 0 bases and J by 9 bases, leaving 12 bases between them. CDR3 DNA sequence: TGTGCCAGCAGCCAAGATCCCGATCCCGGGCAGTACTTC. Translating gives CASSQDPDPGQYF.

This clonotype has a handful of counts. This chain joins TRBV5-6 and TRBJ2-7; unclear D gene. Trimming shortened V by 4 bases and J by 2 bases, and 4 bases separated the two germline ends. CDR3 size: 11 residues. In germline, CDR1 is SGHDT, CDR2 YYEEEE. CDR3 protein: CASSVAYEQYF. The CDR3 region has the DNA TGTGCCAGCAGCGTTGCCTACGAGCAGTACTTC.

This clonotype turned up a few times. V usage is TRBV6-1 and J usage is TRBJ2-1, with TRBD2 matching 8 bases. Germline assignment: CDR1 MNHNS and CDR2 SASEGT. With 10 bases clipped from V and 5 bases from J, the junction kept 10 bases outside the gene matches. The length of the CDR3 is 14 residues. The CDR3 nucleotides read TGTGCCACCCGGGGGGGCGGGGGAAACAATGAGCAGTTCTTC. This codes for CATRGGGGNNEQFF.

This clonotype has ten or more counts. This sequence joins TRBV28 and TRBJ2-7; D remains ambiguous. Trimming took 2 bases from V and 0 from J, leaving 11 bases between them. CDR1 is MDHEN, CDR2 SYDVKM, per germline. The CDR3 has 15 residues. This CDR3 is CASSLGVTVSYEQYF. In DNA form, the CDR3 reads TGTGCCAGCAGTTTAGGGGTTACAGTCTCCTACGAGCAGTACTTC.

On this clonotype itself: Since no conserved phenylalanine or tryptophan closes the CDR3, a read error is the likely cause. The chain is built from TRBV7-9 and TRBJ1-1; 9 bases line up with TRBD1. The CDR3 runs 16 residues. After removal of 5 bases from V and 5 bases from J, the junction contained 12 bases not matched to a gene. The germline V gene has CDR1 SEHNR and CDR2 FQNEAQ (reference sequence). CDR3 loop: CASSPPSGQGITEAFL. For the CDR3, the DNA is TGTGCCAGCAGCCCCCCCTCAGGACAGGGGATTACTGAAGCTTTCCTT.